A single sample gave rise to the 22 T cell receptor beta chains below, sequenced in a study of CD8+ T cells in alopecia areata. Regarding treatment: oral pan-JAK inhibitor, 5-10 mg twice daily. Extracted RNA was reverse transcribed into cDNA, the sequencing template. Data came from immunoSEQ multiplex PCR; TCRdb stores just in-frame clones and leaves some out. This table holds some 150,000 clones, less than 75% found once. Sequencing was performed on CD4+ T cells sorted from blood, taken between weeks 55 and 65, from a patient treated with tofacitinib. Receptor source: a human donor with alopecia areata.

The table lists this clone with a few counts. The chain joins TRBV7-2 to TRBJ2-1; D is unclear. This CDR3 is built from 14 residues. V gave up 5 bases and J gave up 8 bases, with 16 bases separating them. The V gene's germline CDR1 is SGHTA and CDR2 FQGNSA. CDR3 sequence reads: CASSLGRSGHEQFF. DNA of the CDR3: TGTGCCAGCAGCCTCGGCAGGTCTGGGCATGAGCAGTTCTTC.

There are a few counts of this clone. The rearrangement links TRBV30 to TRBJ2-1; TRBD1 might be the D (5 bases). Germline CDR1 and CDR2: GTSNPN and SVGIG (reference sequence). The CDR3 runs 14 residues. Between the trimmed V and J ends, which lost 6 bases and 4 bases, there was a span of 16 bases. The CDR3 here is CACPWAGSYNEQFF. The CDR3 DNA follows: TGTGCCTGTCCATGGGCAGGGTCGTACAATGAGCAGTTCTTC.

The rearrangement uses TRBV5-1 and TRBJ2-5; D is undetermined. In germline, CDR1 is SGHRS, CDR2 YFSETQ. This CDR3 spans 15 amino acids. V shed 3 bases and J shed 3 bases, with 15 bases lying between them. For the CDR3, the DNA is TGCGCCAGCAGCTCGGCTTATGGGGATGAAGAGACCCAGTACTTC. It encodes CASSSAYGDEETQYF.

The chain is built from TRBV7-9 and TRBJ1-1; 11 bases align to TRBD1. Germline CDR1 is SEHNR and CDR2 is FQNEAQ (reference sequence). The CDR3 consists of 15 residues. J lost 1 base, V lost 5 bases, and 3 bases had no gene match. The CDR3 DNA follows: TGTGCCAGCAGCGCAGGACAGGGGGCGAACACTGAAGCTTTCTTT. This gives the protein CASSAGQGANTEAFF.

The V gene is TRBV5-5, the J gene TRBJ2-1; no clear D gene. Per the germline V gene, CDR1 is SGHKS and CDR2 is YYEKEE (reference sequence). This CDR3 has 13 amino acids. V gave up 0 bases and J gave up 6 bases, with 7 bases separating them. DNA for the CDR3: TGTGCCAGCAGCTTGGACGCTTCCAATGAGCAGTTCTTC. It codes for CASSLDASNEQFF.

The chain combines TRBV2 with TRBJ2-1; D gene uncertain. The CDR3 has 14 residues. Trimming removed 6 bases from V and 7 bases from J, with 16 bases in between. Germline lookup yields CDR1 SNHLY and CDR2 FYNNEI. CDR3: CASRDQVQGNEQFF. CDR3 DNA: TGTGCCAGCAGGGACCAGGTCCAAGGGAATGAGCAGTTCTTC.

CDR3 sequence (DNA): TGTGCCAGCAGTGAATTCGGCAGGAACTATGGCTACACCTTC. Amino acids: CASSEFGRNYGYTF. The gene calls are TRBV25-1 and TRBJ1-2; no clear D gene. In germline, CDR1 is MGHDK, CDR2 SYGVNS. Between the trimmed V and J ends, which lost 1 base and 2 bases, there was a span of 8 bases. The CDR3 sequence is 14 residues long.

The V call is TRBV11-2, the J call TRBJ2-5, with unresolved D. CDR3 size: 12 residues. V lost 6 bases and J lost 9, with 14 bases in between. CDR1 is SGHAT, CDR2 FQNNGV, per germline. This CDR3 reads CASSSFATAQYF. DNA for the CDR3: TGTGCCAGCAGTTCGTTCGCCACGGCCCAGTACTTC.

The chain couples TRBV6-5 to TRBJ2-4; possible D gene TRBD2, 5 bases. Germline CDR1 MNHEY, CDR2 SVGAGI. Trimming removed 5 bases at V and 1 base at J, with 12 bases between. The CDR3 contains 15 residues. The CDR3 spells CASSTGVSAKNIQYF. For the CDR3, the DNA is TGTGCCAGCAGTACCGGGGTCTCGGCCAAAAACATTCAGTACTTC.

The CDR3 spells CAIKGLNTGELFF. In nucleotides, the CDR3 is TGTGCCATCAAGGGACTGAACACCGGGGAGCTGTTTTTT. The J gene is TRBJ2-2, the V gene TRBV10-3, with D perhaps TRBD2 (6 bases). V lost 7 bases to trimming and J lost 1 base, with 7 bases between them. CDR1 is ENHRY, CDR2 SYGVKD, per germline. The CDR3 runs 13 residues.

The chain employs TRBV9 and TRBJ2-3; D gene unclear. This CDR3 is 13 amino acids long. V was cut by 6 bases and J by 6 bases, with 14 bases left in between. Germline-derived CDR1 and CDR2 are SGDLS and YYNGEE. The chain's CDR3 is CASNEARVDTQYF. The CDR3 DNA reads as TGTGCCAGCAATGAGGCCCGCGTGGATACGCAGTATTTT.

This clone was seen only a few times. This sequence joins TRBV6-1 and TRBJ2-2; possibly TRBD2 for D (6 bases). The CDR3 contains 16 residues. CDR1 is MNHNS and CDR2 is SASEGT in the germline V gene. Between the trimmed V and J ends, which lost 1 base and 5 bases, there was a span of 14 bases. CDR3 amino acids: CASSEVEGRRTGELFF. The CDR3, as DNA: TGTGCCAGCAGTGAAGTAGAGGGGAGGAGAACCGGGGAGCTGTTTTTT.

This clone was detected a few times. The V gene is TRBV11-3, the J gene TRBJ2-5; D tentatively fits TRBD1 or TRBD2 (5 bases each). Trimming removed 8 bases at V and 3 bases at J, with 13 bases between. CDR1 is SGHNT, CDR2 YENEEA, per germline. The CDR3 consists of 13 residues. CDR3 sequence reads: CASGLRVEETQYF. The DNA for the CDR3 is TGTGCCAGCGGACTCAGGGTTGAAGAGACCCAGTACTTC.

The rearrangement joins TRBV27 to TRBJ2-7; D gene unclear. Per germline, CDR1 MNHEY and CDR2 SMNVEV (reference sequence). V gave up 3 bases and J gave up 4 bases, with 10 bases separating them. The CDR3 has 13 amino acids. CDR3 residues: CASSLKVGYEQYF. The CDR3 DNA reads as TGTGCCAGCAGTTTGAAAGTCGGTTACGAGCAGTACTTC.

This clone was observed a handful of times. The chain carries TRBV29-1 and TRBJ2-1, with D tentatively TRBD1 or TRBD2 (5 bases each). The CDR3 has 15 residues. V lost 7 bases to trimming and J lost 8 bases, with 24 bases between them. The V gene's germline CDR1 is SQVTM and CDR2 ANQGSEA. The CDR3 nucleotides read TGCAGCGCCAGGGTTGGGCAGTTCGGAGGTGATGAGCAGTTCTTC. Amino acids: CSARVGQFGGDEQFF.

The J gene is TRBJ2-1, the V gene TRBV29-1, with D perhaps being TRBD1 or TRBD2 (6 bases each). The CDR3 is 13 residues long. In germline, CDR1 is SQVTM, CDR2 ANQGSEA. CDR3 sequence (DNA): TGCAGTGGTCTTGGGGGGCTCTACAATGAGCAGTTCTTC. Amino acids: CSGLGGLYNEQFF.

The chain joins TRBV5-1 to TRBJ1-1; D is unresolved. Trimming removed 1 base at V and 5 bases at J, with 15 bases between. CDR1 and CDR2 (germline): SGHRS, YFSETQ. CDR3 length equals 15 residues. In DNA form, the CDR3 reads TGCGCCAGCAGCTTGTCGTCCGTAGCGAGGACTGAAGCTTTCTTT. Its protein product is CASSLSSVARTEAFF.

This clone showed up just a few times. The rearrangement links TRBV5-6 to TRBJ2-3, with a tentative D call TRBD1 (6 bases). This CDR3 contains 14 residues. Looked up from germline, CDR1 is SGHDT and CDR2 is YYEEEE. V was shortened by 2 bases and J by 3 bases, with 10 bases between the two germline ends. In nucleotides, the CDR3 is TGTGCCAGCAGCTTCCCAGGGGCTACAGATACGCAGTATTTT. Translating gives CASSFPGATDTQYF.

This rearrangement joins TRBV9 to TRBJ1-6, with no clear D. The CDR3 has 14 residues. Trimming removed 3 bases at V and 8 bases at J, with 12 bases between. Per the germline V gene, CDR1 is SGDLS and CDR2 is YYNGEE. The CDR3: CASSAAARDSPLHF. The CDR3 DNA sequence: TGTGCCAGCAGCGCGGCTGCACGGGATTCACCCCTCCACTTT.

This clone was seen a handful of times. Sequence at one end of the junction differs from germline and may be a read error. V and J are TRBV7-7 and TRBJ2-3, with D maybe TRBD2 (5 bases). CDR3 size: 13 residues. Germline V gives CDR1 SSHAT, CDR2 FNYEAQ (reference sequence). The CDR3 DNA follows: TGTGCTAGCAGCTCTACTAGACCGGGTACGCAGTATTTT. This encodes CASSSTRPGTQYF. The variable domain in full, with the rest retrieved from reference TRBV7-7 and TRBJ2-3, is GAGVSQSPRYKVTKRGQDVTLRCDPISSHATLYWYQQALGQGPEFLTYFNYEAQPDKSGLPSDRFSAERPEGSISTLTIQRTEQRDSAMYRCASSSTRPGTQYFGPGTRLTVL.

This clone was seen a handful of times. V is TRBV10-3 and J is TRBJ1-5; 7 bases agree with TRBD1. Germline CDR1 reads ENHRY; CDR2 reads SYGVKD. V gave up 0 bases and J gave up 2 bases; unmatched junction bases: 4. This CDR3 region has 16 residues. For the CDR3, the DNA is TGTGCCATCAGTGAGTCCGTGACAGGGCGCAATCAGCCCCAGCATTTT. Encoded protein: CAISESVTGRNQPQHF.

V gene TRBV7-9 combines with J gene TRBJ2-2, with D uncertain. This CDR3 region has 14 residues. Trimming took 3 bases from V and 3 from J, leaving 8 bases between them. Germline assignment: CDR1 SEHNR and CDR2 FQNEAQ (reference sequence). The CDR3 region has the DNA TGTGCCAGCAGCTTTGGGCTTTACACCGGGGAGCTGTTTTTT. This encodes CASSFGLYTGELFF.